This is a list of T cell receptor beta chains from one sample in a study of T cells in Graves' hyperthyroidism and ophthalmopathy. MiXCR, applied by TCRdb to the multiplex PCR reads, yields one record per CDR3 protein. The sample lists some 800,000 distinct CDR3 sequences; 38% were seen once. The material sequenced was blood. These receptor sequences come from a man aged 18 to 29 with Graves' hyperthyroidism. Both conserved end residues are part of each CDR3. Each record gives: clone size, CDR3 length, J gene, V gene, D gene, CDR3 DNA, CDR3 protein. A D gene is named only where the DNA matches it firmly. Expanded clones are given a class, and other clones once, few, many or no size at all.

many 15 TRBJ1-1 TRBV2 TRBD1 TGTGCCAGCAGTCTACAGGGGCTACCGAACACTGAAGCTTTCTTT CASSLQGLPNTEAFF
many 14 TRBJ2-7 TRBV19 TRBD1 TGTGCCAGTAGTATAATGACAGGGAACTACGAGCAGTACTTC CASSIMTGNYEQYF
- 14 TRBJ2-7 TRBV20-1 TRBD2 TGCAGTGCTAGACCCACTAGCGGGGGTTACGAGCAGTACTTC CSARPTSGGYEQYF
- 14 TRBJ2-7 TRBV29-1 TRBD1 TGCAGCGTTTTAAGGGAGGGACAGGGGTACGAGCAGTACTTC CSVLREGQGYEQYF
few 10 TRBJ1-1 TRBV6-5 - TGTGCCGTCGGGGGCGCTGAAGCTTTCTTT CAVGGAEAFF
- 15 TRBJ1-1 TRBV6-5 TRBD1 TGTGCCAGCAGTGAAGTGAGAGGACAGGGGGTTTTAGCTTTCTTT CASSEVRGQGVLAFF
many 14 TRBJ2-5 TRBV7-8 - TGTGCCAGCAGCTCACCCATCATCCAAGAGACCCAGTACTTC CASSSPIIQETQYF
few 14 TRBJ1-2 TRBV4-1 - TGCGCCAGCAGCCCTACGACAGATAACTATGGCTACACCTTC CASSPTTDNYGYTF
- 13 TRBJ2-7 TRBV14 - TGTGCCAGCAGCCAAGATGTACATTACGAGCAGTACTTC CASSQDVHYEQYF
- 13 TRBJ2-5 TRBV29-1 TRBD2 TGCAGCGTTGCAGCGGGAAGGAGAGAGGCCCAGTACTTC CSVAAGRREAQYF
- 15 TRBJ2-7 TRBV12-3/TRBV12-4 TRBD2 TGTGCCAGCAGGGAACTAGCGGGAGGGCCCCACGAGCAGTACTTC CASRELAGGPHEQYF
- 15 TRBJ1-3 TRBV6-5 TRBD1 TGTGCCAGCAGTTACGCAACAGGGGCTGGAAACACCATATATTTT CASSYATGAGNTIYF
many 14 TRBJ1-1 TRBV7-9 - TGTGCCAGCAGCTTAGTGGAGGGTGACACTGAAGCTTTCTTT CASSLVEGDTEAFF
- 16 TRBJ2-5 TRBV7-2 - TGTGCCAGCAGCTTCGGATTGGCGGACGTACAAGAGACCCAGTACTTC CASSFGLADVQETQYF
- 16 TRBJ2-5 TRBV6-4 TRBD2 TGTGCCAGCAGCGGACTAGCGGGATACTTCCAAGAGACCCAGTACTTC CASSGLAGYFQETQYF
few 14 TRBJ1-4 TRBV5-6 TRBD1 TGTGCCAGCAGCTTCTACAGGGGACGTGAAAAACTGTTTTTT CASSFYRGREKLFF
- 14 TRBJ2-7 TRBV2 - TGTGCCAGCAGTGAACGGGGCAGGGGCTACGAGCAGTACTTC CASSERGRGYEQYF
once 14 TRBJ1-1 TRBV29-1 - TGCAGCGTTGAAGGACAAGGGGACTACACTGAAGCTTTCTTT CSVEGQGDYTEAFF
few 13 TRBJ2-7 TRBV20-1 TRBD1 TGCAGTGCCGGGACAGGGGCATCCTACGAGCAGTACTTC CSAGTGASYEQYF
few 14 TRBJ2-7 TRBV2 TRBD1 TGTGCCAGTCACTTCCCGGGACAGGGGTACGAGCAGTACTTC CASHFPGQGYEQYF
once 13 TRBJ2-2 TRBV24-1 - TGTGCCAGCACCGGGGACTCTCCCGGGGAGCCGTTTTTT CASTGDSPGEPFF
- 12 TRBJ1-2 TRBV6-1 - TGTGCCAGCACGGGGGGCAGGGTTGGCTACACCTTC CASTGGRVGYTF
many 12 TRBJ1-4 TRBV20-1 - TGCACTCGGACGGCTACCTCTGAAAAACTGTTTTTT CTRTATSEKLFF
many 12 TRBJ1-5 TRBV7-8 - TGTGCCAGCAGCTTCCACTCACAGCCCCAGCATTTT CASSFHSQPQHF
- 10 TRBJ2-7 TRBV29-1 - TGCAGCGCCCGAGGGGGACAGCAGTACTTC CSARGGQQYF
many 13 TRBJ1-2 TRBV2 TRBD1 TGTGCCATCCGGACAGGGGGGAGCTATGGCTACACCTTC CAIRTGGSYGYTF
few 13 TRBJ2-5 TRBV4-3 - TGCGCCAGCAGCCAAGATCTTCGGGAGACCCAGTACTTC CASSQDLRETQYF
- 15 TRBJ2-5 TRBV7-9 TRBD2 TGTGCCAACAGACAGGGGGGACTAGCGGGAGAGACCCAGTACTTC CANRQGGLAGETQYF
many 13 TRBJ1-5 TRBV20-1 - TGCAGTGCCTACGCTACAGGGTTTCAGCCCCAGCATTTT CSAYATGFQPQHF
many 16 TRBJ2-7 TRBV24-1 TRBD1 TGTGCCACCAGTGATTTCTCTCGGACAGGGGCGTACGAGCAGTACTTC CATSDFSRTGAYEQYF
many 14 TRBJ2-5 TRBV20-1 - TGCAGTGCTAGAGATGACAGCCTCCTAGGGACCCAGTACTTC CSARDDSLLGTQYF
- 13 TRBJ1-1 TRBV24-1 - TGTGCCACCAGTGACCCGACTAGCGGGAGGTCTTTCTTT CATSDPTSGRSFF
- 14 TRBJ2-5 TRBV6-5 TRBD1 TGTGCCAGCAGTATCAGGGGGCGCGGGGAGACCCAGTACTTC CASSIRGRGETQYF
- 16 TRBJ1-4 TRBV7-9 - TGTGCCAGCAGCCGCCGCGGGACTGGAACTAATGAAAAACTGTTTTTT CASSRRGTGTNEKLFF
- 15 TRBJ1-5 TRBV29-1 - TGCAGCGTGGGGGGTGGGGGGGCTAGCAATCAGCCCCAGCATTTT CSVGGGGASNQPQHF
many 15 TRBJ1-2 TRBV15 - TGTGCCACCAGCAGAGTTGGGCAGGGCGACTATGGCTACACCTTC CATSRVGQGDYGYTF
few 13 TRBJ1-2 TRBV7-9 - TGTGCCAGCAGCATGGGAGGTTACTATGGCTACACCTTC CASSMGGYYGYTF